This TCR beta chain was identified in a study of regulatory T cells in long-lasting Graves disease. Turning to the study itself: Over 5 years on antithyroid drugs plus positive TSH receptor antibodies marked Graves' disease as persistent. Findings and limits, study-wide: Persistent Graves' patients showed a TCR diversity that was lower than that of newly diagnosed ones.

Time point here: persistent/refractory GD, antithyroid drugs over 5 years with positive TRAb. PBMC-derived RNA was used for the TCR library. This clonotype was found many times. What it binds is not known. Library construction for TCR beta used iRepertoire HTBI primers and Arm-PCR of CDR3 regions. Each CDR3 protein is one row after TCRdb ran MiXCR on the multiplex PCR reads. The table shows about 430,000 distinct CDR3 sequences, with around a fifth occurring only once. This clonotype was sampled from a female donor with Graves disease. The sequencing used peripheral blood mononuclear cells (PBMCs), collected when the disease was refractory, from a patient treated with antithyroid drugs.

CDR3 residues: CASSLQWVNTEAFF. CDR3 DNA sequence: TGTGCCAGCAGTTTACAATGGGTGAACACTGAAGCTTTCTTT. The chain recombines TRBV28 with TRBJ1-1; D is uncertain. There are 14 residues in the CDR3. The V end was cut by 2 bases, the J end by 0 bases, with 7 bases between. Germline values: CDR1 MDHEN, CDR2 SYDVKM.